Each of the 17 T cell receptor beta chains below was sequenced from the same sample in a study of blood T cell repertoires in COVID-19 (dated by TCRdb to the early 2020s). Receptor amplification or capture employed the immunoSEQ multiplex PCR assay. As stored in TCRdb, this immuneACCESS dataset retains in-frame rearrangements with V and J assigned. A fraction of the clones does not appear; measured against another copy, unresolved V genes explain less than half of the discrepancy, and the remainder lacks a known reason. This sample comprises tens of thousands of clones, 65% to 90% of them detected only once. The ten largest clones take up approximately 11% of the sample. The sequencing input was peripheral blood. These receptor sequences come from a man in his 70s with active or convalescent COVID-19.

This chain connects TRBV18 to TRBJ1-1; D is unresolved. Trimming left V 2 bases short and J 7 bases short, with 11 bases between. From germline, CDR1 is KGHSH and CDR2 LQKENI. This CDR3 is built from 13 residues. The CDR3 sequence is CASSPFGDGEAFF. The CDR3 DNA is TGTGCCAGCTCACCATTCGGTGATGGTGAAGCTTTCTTT.

The gene calls are TRBV30 and TRBJ1-3; D is possibly TRBD1 (5 bases). The CDR3 totals 17 residues. Trimming shortened V by 0 bases and J by 1 base, and 16 bases separated the two germline ends. Germline values: CDR1 GTSNPN, CDR2 SVGIG (reference sequence). The DNA of the CDR3 is TGTGCCTGGAGTGTTCTCCCACCGGGGGGGTCTGGAAACACCATATATTTT. This gives the protein CAWSVLPPGGSGNTIYF.

This rearrangement joins TRBV13 to TRBJ1-3; D might be TRBD1 (6 bases). The CDR3 spans 17 residues. With 5 bases removed from V and 0 bases from J, the gap between germline ends came to 17 bases. Per the germline V gene, CDR1 is PRHDT and CDR2 is FYEKMQ (reference sequence). This CDR3 is CASSHLSRDISGNTIYF. Written as DNA, the CDR3 is TGTGCCAGCAGCCACCTGTCCCGGGACATCTCTGGAAACACCATATATTTT.

This sequence joins TRBV7-6 and TRBJ2-5; possible D gene TRBD2, 5 bases. The CDR3 is 13 residues long. Trimming stripped 5 bases from V and 2 bases from J, with 9 bases between. Germline V gene data show CDR1 as SGHVS and CDR2 as FNYEAQ. In nucleotides, the CDR3 is TGTGCCAGCAGCCGACTAAGACAAGAGACCCAGTACTTC. Translation: CASSRLRQETQYF.

The rearrangement joins TRBV30 to TRBJ2-1, with D tentatively TRBD2 (6 bases). The germline V gene has CDR1 GTSNPN and CDR2 SVGIG (reference sequence). The length of the CDR3 is 12 residues. The germline V and J ends were trimmed by 2 bases and 8 bases, with 10 bases remaining between them. As DNA, the CDR3 is TGTGCCTGGAGTCACGCGGGGTATGAGCAGTTCTTC. As protein: CAWSHAGYEQFF.

The chain carries TRBV7-2 and TRBJ2-1, with 10 bases fitting TRBD1. Germline CDR1 is SGHTA and CDR2 is FQGNSA. The CDR3 contains 18 residues. After removal of 2 bases from V and 8 bases from J, the junction contained 15 bases not matched to a gene. CDR3 nucleotide sequence: TGTGCCAGCAGCTTATTCGCGGGTGGACAGGGGGTTAAGGATGAGCAGTTCTTC. Translating it yields CASSLFAGGQGVKDEQFF.

The rearrangement uses TRBV28 and TRBJ1-1; D is ambiguous. The germline gives CDR1 MDHEN, CDR2 SYDVKM. This CDR3 has 11 residues. Trimming pared 6 bases from V and 8 bases from J, leaving 10 bases between. The CDR3 loop is CASRSPLEAFF. The CDR3 DNA follows: TGTGCCAGCAGGAGCCCACTAGAAGCTTTCTTT. The full variable domain, completed using reference TRBV28 and TRBJ1-1, is DVKVTQSSRYLVKRTGEKVFLECVQDMDHENMFWYRQDPGLGLRLIYFSYDVKMKEKGDIPEGYSVSREKKERFSLILESASTNQTSMYLCASRSPLEAFFGQGTRLTVV.

The chain couples TRBV4-3 to TRBJ1-3, with a possible D match to TRBD1 (6 bases). Trimming removed 0 bases at V and 3 bases at J, with 9 bases between. The CDR3 length is 15 residues. Germline V CDR1 and CDR2: LGHNA, YSLEER. DNA for the CDR3: TGCGCCAGCAGCCAAGACGGGGGGCGTGGAAACACCATATATTTT. This translates into CASSQDGGRGNTIYF.

This sequence joins TRBV27 and TRBJ1-1; no clear D gene. The V gene lost 6 bases and the J gene lost 2 bases, with 19 bases spanning the gap. Germline V gene lookup returns CDR1 MNHEY and CDR2 SMNVEV (reference sequence). This CDR3 spans 16 amino acids. DNA for the CDR3: TGTGCCAGCAGACCCATCGGCGGCGGCCCAAACACTGAAGCTTTCTTT. As protein: CASRPIGGGPNTEAFF.

The genes are TRBV18 and TRBJ1-1, with TRBD1 identical over 7 bases. This CDR3 region has 15 residues. J lost 1 base, V lost 4 bases, and 6 bases had no gene match. CDR1 and CDR2 (germline): KGHSH, LQKENI. In DNA form, the CDR3 reads TGTGCCAGCTCACGGGAACAGGGGAAGAACACTGAAGCTTTCTTT. This codes for CASSREQGKNTEAFF.

This rearrangement joins TRBV2 to TRBJ1-5, with D unresolved. The ends were cut back, 7 bases at V and 0 bases at J, with 10 bases in the middle. The CDR3 contains 14 residues. Germline assignment: CDR1 SNHLY and CDR2 FYNNEI. The CDR3, as DNA: TGTGCCAGCACCCCGAGCGATAGCAATCAGCCCCAGCATTTT. Translating gives CASTPSDSNQPQHF.

The J gene is TRBJ1-6, the V gene TRBV7-9; 8 bases align to TRBD1. Germline V CDR1 and CDR2: SEHNR, FQNEAQ (reference sequence). This CDR3 contains 15 residues. V lost 5 bases, J lost 10 bases, and 10 bases stayed unmatched. The CDR3 spells CASSPGDRKGSPLHF. The CDR3 bases are TGTGCCAGCAGCCCAGGGGACAGGAAGGGATCACCCCTCCACTTT.

This clone has more than one count but fewer than ten. The chain uses TRBV6-5 and TRBJ2-7; TRBD2 matches 11 bases. The CDR3 length is 14 residues. The germline gives CDR1 MNHEY, CDR2 SVGAGI. The J segment lost 7 bases and the V segment lost 5 bases, leaving 7 bases of the junction unmatched. CDR3 nucleotide sequence: TGTGCCAGCAGTACCGGGACTAGCGGCGGGGAGCAGTACTTC. It specifies CASSTGTSGGEQYF.

The rearrangement links TRBV2 to TRBJ1-3; no reliable D call. The CDR3 has 14 residues. Germline lookup yields CDR1 SNHLY and CDR2 FYNNEI. The V and J ends lost 8 bases and 2 bases respectively, with 13 bases between them. The CDR3 reads CASRAGYTGNTIYF. The CDR3, as DNA: TGTGCCAGCCGAGCGGGGTACACTGGAAACACCATATATTTT.

Only a few counts were recorded for this clone. This chain uses TRBV27 with TRBJ1-6; 8 nucleotides align to TRBD1. Trimming took 0 bases from V and 7 from J; bases not matched to a gene: 5. The CDR3 length is 16 residues. Germline CDR1 and CDR2: MNHEY and SMNVEV (reference sequence). The CDR3 reads CASSLSRTGSNSPLHF. The CDR3 DNA follows: TGTGCCAGCAGTTTATCGAGGACAGGGAGCAATTCACCCCTCCACTTT.

This clone was seen a handful of times. CDR3 in amino acids: CASRDAGGTNTGELFF. CDR3 sequence (DNA): TGTGCCAGCAGAGATGCAGGGGGAACGAACACCGGGGAGCTGTTTTTT. The V call is TRBV7-3, the J call TRBJ2-2; 7 nucleotides align to TRBD1. Germline values: CDR1 SGHTA, CDR2 FQGTGA. The CDR3 contains 16 residues. V gave up 6 bases and J gave up 0 bases; unmatched junction bases: 7.

This clone is categorized as medium-sized. This chain uses TRBV11-2 with TRBJ2-7; 9 bases are shared with TRBD1. CDR1 is SGHAT and CDR2 is FQNNGV in the germline V gene. The CDR3 extends over 14 amino acids. The trim removed 4 bases at V and 5 bases at J, leaving 6 bases unmatched. In nucleotides, the CDR3 is TGTGCCAGCAGCTGGACCGGGACAGGGAACGAGCAGTACTTC. This encodes CASSWTGTGNEQYF. The full variable domain, with the rest looked up from reference TRBV11-2 and TRBJ2-7, is EAGVAQSPRYKIIEKRQSVAFWCNPISGHATLYWYQQILGQGPKLLIQFQNNGVVDDSQLPKDRFSAERLKGVDSTLKIQPAKLEDSAVYLCASSWTGTGNEQYFGPGTRLTVT.